This TCR beta chain was sequenced for a study of cytomegalovirus exposure and HLA in healthy donors. Study conclusions and caveats: The study flagged about 160 TCR beta chains as cytomegalovirus-associated. Sequences of the TCR beta chain were said to predict the HLA-A and HLA-B alleles of most subjects accurately.

13 Jbeta primers and 60 Vbeta primers were used for the PCR. Profiling relied on immunoSEQ multiplex PCR, and the TCRdb table lists in-frame clones only, not all of them. The table shows approximately 160,000 clones, with 70% to 75% occurring only once. Concerning this clone: No antigen is known for it.

This sequence was found in a young man in good health and CMV-seropositive. The sample taken for sequencing was PBMCs.

CDR3 loop: CASSPTGSSLYNEQFF. The CDR3 DNA reads as TGTGCCAGCAGCCCCACAGGGTCCTCGCTCTACAATGAGCAGTTCTTC. The V gene is TRBV7-2, the J gene TRBJ2-1, with a possible D match to TRBD1 (6 bases). Trimming removed 5 bases at V and 3 bases at J, with 17 bases between. The germline V gene encodes CDR1 SGHTA and CDR2 FQGNSA. This CDR3 is built from 16 residues.